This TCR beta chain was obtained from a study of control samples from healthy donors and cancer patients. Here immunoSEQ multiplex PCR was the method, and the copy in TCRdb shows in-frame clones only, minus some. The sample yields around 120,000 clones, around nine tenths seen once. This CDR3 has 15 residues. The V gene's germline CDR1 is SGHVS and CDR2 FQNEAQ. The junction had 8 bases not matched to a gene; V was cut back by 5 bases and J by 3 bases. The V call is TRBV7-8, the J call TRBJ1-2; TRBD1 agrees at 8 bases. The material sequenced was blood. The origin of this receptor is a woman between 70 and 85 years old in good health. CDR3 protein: CASSVKTGEDYGYTF. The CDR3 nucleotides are TGTGCCAGCAGCGTAAAGACAGGGGAGGACTATGGCTACACCTTC.